This T cell receptor (beta chain) comes out of a study of blood T cell repertoires in COVID-19. On the study more broadly: There were acute and convalescent COVID-19 samples, and they came from the United States, Italy and Spain. PBMCs, B-cell-depleted T cells, or T cells were the source of the cDNA or gDNA that made up the material.

As processed by the authors: Estimated nucleated cell counts came from reference gene primer amplification. The method was immunoSEQ multiplex PCR; TCRdb's version includes in-frame clones alone and lacks a portion of them. V and J calls plus clone size are reproduced from that table; the DNA served to infer D and trimming. Of some 260,000 clones listed, more than 65% are singletons. The clonotype comes from a woman between 40 and 55 years old with active or convalescent COVID-19. The sequenced material came from peripheral blood.

CDR3 sequence: CASSGGGRAKNIQYF. CDR3 in DNA: TGTGCCAGCAGCGGCGGGGGGCGAGCCAAAAACATTCAGTACTTC. This chain joins TRBV21-1 and TRBJ2-4; no DNA check was done on the table's D call, TRBD2. TRBV21-1 is classified as a pseudogene. CDR3 size: 15 residues.